Listed here is a single T cell receptor beta chain. This clonotype has a count of ten or more. Its antigen is still unknown. Nothing much larger sits one base from this clone, and base qualities are not available. Libraries were constructed by RACE. The sample was run on a NextSeq 500. During library preparation, unique molecular identifiers were attached to individual cDNA molecules so that TCRs could be counted quantitatively and reproducibly. The paper's data handling went like this. A median of roughly 100,000 TCRs per sample was observed, with a range of roughly 20,000 to 750,000. V, J and CDR3 annotation of the TCR reads was performed with the Decombinator software suite. For the PS versus PT1 abundance plots, all samples were subsampled to the same number of TCRs (28,000). TCRs were defined as expanded if absent before sensitization and observed at least eight times at the 2-week time point. TCRdb took the public reads, trimmed them with fastp at Q25, ran MiXCR for clone calling and kept in-frame beta chains. Rows matching on CDR3 protein sequence are summarized as one entry with the most common DNA and genes. The V and J calls follow TCRdb's processing rather than the paper's. A total of roughly 56,000 distinct CDR3 sequences appear in this sample, roughly 10% of them only once. The top ten hold 8.5% to 10% of the sample.

A distance of 19 bases separates the germline ends of V and J, which lose 6 bases and 3 bases respectively. The CDR3 numbers 15 residues from cysteine through phenylalanine. The kept DNA is CDR3 alone, 45 bases in frame from the first base. As encoded in the germline V gene (reference sequence), CDR1 is DFQATT while CDR2 is SNEGSKA. This entry belongs to a study of human T cells and chemical hapten exposure (dated by TCRdb to the early 2020s). Concerning the study at large: For sensitization, 2% DPC in acetone was applied to a 2 cm by 2 cm area of upper inner arm skin. The libraries were sequenced as a pool, and the TCR yield per sample differed mostly because of small variations in library volumes within the pool. From each blood RNA sample, both TCR alpha and TCR beta chains were sequenced. In alopecia patients, the study followed how the peripheral blood TCR repertoire changed in vivo over primary and secondary sensitization to diphenylcyclopropenone (DPC), a hapten. Nearly 30 alopecia patients gave blood for TCR sequencing at one to four time points (pre-sensitization, 2, 6 and 24 weeks). Alopecia areata with under or over 50% scalp involvement, alopecia totalis and alopecia universalis were represented in the patient cohort, which was mostly female. Throughout the study period of roughly five months, patients also received therapeutic DPC doses to the scalp every week. Blood samples were taken from patients before sensitization (week 0) and at 2, 6 and about 24 weeks after DPC sensitization. Patch testing was performed on the upper back with Finn chambers containing 0.01% DPC, and the patch tests were scored after 6 days according to International Contact Dermatitis Research Group standards. Results the study describes overall, beyond this receptor: Because every patient had alopecia, a presumed autoimmune disease, the patients' immune response might differ from that of healthy individuals. The number of TCRs above 1 in 1000 frequency did not change with DPC sensitization; there was no evidence of global repertoire structure alterations. Compared with pre-sensitization or healthy control sets, expanded TCRs formed significantly more large CDR3 similarity clusters, which is consistent with antigen-driven responses. Repeated subsampling changed both the strength of the expansion versus patch-test correlation and the threshold at which that correlation became significant. The number of PT1 expanded TCRs positively correlated with patch test score, significant at thresholds 8, 16 and 32 but not 4.

Read against the paper, the sample's time point label means: pre-sensitization, week 0. According to the study, the label for this sample's treatment or condition signals: therapeutic diphenylcyclopropenone sensitization with weekly scalp DPC. Total RNA was extracted from unfractionated whole blood that had been collected in Tempus Blood RNA tubes. At each patch-test visit, blood was drawn before the patch test was applied. To be eligible, patients had to be aged 18 to 70, diagnosed with alopecia and judged suitable for DPC therapy, while pregnant patients were excluded. The input for sequencing was whole blood, taken in connection with sensitization to the hapten diphenylcyclopropenone (DPC). The TCR sequence derives from a woman aged 25 to 39 with alopecia areata. Some clones in this sample may be carry-over from other donors' samples. The chain employs TRBV20-1 and TRBJ2-3, with the D call perhaps TRBD1 or TRBD2, as 5 bases match in each case. The DNA sequence follows: TGCAGTGCAGTCCCCACGGGGCTCAAGACAGATACGCAGTATTTT. Translated, this gives CSAVPTGLKTDTQYF.